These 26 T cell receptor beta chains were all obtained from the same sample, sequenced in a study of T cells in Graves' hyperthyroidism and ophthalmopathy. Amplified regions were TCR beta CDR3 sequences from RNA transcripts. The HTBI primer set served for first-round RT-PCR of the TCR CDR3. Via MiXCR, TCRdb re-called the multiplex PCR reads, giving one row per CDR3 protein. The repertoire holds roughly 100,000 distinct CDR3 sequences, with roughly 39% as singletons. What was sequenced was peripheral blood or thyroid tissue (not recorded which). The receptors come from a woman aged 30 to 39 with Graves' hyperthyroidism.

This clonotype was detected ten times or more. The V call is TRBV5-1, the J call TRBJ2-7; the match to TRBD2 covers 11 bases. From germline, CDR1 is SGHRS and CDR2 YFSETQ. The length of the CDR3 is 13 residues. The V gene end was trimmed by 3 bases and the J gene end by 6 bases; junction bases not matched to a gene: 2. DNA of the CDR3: TGCGCCAGCAGCTCTAGCGGGAGGACCGAGCAGTACTTC. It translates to CASSSSGRTEQYF.

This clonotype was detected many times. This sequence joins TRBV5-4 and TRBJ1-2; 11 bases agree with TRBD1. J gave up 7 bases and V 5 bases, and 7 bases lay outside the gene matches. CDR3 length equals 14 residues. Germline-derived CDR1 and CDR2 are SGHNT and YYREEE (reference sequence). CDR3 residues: CASRNRDRGAGYTF. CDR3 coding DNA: TGTGCCAGCAGGAACCGGGACAGGGGGGCTGGCTACACCTTC.

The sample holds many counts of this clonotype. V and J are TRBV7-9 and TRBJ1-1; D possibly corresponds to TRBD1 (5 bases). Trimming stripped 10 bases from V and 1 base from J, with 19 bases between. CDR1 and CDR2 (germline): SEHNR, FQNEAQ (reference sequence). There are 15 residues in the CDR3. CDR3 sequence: CAINKIRDQNTEAFF. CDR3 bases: TGTGCCATCAATAAGATCAGGGATCAGAACACTGAAGCTTTCTTT.

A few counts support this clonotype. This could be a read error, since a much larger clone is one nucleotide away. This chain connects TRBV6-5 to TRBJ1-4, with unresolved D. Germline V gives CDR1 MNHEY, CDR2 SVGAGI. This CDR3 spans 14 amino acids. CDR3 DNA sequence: TGTGCCAGCACCCCTCGAGGGTCTGACGAAAAACTGCTTTTT. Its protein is CASTPRGSDEKLLF.

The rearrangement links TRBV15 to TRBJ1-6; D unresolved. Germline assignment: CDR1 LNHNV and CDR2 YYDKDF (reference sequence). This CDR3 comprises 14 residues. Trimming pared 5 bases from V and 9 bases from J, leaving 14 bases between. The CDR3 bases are TGTGCCACCAGCCTCGGACCGGCGGGTTCACCCCTCCACTTT. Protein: CATSLGPAGSPLHF.

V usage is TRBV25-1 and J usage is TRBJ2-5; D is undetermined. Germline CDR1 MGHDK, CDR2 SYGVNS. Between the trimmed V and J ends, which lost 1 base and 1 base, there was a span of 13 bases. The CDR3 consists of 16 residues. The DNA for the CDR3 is TGTGCCAGCAGTGAATGGGAATCTGGACCCCAAGAGACCCAGTACTTC. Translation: CASSEWESGPQETQYF.

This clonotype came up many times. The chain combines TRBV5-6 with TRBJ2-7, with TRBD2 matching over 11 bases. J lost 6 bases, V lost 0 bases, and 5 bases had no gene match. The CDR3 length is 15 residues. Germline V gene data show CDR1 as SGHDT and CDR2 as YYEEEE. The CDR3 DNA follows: TGTGCCAGCAGCTTGGAACTAGCGGGGGACGGCGAGCAGTACTTC. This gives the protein CASSLELAGDGEQYF.

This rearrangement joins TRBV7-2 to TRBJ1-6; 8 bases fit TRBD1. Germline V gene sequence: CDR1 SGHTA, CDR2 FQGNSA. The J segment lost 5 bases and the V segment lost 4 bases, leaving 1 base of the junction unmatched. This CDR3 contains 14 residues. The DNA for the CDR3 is TGTGCCAGCAGCTCACAGGGGGATAATTCACCCCTCCACTTT. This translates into CASSSQGDNSPLHF.

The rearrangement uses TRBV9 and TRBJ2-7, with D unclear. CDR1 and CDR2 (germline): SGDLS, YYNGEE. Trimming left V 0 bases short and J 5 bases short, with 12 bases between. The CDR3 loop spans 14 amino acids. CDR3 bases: TGTGCCAGCAGCGTAGGGGCAGGCCTGGACGAGCAGTACTTC. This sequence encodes CASSVGAGLDEQYF. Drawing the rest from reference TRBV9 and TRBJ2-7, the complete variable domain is DSGVTQTPKHLITATGQRVTLRCSPRSGDLSVYWYQQSLDQGLQFLIQYYNGEERAKGNILERFSAQQFPDLHSELNLSSLELGDSALYFCASSVGAGLDEQYFGPGTRLTVT.

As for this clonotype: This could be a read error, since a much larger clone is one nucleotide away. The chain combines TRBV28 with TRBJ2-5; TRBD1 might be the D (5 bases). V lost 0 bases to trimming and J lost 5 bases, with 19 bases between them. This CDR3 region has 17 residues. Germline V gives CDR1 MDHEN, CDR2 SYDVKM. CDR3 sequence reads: CASSLWGRWGPPETQYF. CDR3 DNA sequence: TGTGCCAGCAGTTTATGGGGGCGGTGGGGCCCACCCGAGACCCAGTACTTC.

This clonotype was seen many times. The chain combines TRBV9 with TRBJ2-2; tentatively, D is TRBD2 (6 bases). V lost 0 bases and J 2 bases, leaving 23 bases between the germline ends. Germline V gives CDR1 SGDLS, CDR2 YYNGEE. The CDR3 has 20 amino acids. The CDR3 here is CASSVVGGPAVPANTGELFF. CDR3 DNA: TGTGCCAGCAGCGTAGTGGGGGGTCCCGCCGTACCCGCCAACACCGGGGAGCTGTTTTTT.

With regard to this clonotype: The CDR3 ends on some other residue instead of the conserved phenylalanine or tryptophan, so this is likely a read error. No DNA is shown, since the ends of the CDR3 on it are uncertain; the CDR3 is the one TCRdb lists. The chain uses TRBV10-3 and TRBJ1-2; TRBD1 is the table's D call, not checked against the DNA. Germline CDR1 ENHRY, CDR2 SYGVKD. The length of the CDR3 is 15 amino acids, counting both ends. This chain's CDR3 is CAITFGGAANYGYTA.

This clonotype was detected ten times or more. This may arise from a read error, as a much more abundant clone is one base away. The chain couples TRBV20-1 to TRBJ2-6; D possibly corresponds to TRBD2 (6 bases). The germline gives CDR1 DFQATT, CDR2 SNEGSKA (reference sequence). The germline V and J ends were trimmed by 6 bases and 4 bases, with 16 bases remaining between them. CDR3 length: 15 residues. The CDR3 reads CSATGRAGGANVLTF. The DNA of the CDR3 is TGCAGTGCCACGGGCAGGGCGGGGGGGGCCAACGTCCTGACTTTC.

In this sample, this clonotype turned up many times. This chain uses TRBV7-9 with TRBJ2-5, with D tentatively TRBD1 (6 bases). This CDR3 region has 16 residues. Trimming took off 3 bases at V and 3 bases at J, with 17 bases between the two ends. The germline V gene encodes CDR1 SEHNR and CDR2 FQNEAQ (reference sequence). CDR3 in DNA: TGTGCCAGCAGCTTTTTGTTCGGGACAAGGGAAGAGACCCAGTACTTC. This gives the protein CASSFLFGTREETQYF.

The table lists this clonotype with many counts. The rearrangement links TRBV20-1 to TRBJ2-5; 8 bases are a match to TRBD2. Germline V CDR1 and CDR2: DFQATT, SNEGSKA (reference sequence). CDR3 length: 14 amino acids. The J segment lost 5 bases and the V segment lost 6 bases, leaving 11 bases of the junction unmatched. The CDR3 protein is CSASWYGRGETQYF. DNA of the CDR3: TGCAGTGCGAGTTGGTACGGGAGGGGGGAGACCCAGTACTTC.

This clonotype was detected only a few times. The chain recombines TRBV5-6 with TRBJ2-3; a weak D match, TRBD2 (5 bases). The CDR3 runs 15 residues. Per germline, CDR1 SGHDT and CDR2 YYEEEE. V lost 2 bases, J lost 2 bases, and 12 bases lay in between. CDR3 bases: TGTGCCAGCAGCTTAACAGCAGACTACACAGATACGCAGTATTTT. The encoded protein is CASSLTADYTDTQYF. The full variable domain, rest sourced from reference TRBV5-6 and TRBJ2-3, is DAGVTQSPTHLIKTRGQQVTLRCSPKSGHDTVSWYQQALGQGPQFIFQYYEEEERQRGNFPDRFSGHQFPNYSSELNVNALLLGDSALYLCASSLTADYTDTQYFGPGTRLTVL.

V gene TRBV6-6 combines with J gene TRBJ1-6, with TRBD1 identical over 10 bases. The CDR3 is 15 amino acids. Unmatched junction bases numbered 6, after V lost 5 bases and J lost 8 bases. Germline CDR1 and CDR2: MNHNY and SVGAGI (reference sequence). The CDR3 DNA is TGTGCCAGCAGTAGCCAGACAGGGGGCGATTCACCCCTCCACTTT. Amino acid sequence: CASSSQTGGDSPLHF.

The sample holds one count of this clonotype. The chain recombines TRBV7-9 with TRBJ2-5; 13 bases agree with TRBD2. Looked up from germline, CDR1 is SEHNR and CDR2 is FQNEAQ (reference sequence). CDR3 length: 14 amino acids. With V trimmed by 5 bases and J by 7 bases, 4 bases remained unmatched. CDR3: CASSPTSGRGTQYF. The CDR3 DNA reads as TGTGCCAGCAGCCCCACTAGCGGGAGGGGGACCCAGTACTTC. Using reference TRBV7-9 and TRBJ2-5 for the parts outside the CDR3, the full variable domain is DTGVSQNPRHKITKRGQNVTFRCDPISEHNRLYWYRQTLGQGPEFLTYFQNEAQLEKSRLLSDRFSAERPKGSFSTLEIQRTEQGDSAMYLCASSPTSGRGTQYFGPGTRLLVL.

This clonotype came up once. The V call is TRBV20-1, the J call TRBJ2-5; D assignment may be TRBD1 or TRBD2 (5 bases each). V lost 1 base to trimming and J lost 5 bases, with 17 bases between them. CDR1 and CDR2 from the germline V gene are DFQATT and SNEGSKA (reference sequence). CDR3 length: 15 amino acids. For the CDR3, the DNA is TGCAGTGCTAGAGGGGGGATCTCCACCGGGGAGACCCAGTACTTC. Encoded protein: CSARGGISTGETQYF.

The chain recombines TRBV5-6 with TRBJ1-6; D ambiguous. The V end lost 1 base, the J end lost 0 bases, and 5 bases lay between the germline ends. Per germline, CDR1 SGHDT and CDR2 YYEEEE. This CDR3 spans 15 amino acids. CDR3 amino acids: CASSLFSSYNSPLHF. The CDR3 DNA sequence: TGTGCCAGCAGCTTGTTTAGCTCCTATAATTCACCCCTCCACTTT.

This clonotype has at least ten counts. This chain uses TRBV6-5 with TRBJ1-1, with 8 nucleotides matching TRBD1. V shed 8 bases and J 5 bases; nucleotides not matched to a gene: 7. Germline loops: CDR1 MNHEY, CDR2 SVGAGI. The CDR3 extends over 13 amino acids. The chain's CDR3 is CASRTGFQTEAFF. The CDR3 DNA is TGTGCCAGCCGGACAGGGTTCCAGACTGAAGCTTTCTTT.

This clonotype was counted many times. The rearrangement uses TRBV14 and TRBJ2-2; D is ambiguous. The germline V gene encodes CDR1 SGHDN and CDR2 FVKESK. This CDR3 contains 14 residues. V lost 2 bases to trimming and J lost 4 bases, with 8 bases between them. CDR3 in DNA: TGTGCCAGCAGCCAAAAGTGGACCACCGGGGAGCTGTTTTTT. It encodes CASSQKWTTGELFF.

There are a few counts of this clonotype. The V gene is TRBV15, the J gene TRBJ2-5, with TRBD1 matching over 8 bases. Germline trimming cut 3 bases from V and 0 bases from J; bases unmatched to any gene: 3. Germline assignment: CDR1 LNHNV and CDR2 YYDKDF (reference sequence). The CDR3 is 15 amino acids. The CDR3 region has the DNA TGTGCCACCAGCAGGGGCAGGGGGCACCAAGAGACCCAGTACTTC. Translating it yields CATSRGRGHQETQYF.

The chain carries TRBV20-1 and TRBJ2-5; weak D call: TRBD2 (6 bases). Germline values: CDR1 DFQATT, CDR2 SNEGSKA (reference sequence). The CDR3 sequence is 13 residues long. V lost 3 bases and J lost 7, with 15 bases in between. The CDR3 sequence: CSASGGTQGTQYF. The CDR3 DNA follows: TGCAGTGCTAGTGGGGGGACCCAGGGGACCCAGTACTTC.

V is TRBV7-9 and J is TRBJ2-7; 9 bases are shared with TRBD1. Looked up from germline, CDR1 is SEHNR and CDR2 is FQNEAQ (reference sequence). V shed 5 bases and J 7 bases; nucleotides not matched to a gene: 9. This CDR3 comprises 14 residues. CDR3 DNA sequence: TGTGCCAGCAGCCCCCGGGACAGGGTGGGTGAGCAGTACTTC. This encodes CASSPRDRVGEQYF. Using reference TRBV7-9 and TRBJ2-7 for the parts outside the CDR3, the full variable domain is DTGVSQNPRHKITKRGQNVTFRCDPISEHNRLYWYRQTLGQGPEFLTYFQNEAQLEKSRLLSDRFSAERPKGSFSTLEIQRTEQGDSAMYLCASSPRDRVGEQYFGPGTRLTVT.

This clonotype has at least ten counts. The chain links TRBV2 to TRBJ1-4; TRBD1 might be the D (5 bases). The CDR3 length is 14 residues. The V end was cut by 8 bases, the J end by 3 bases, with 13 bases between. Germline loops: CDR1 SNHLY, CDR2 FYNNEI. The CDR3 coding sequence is TGTGCCAGCCTCGGGGGGACGGCTAATGAAAAACTGTTTTTT. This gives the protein CASLGGTANEKLFF.